One and the same sample provided the 10 T cell receptor beta chains below, sequenced in a study of blood T cells in healthy people across ages (dated by TCRdb to the mid-2010s). Library construction relied on 5' RACE. Sequencing relied on an Illumina HiSeq 2500. The second PCR ran for about 7 to 11 cycles and used a J-beta primer mix along with a sample-barcoded 5' primer. In-frame beta chains were kept once TCRdb had trimmed the public reads at Q25 with fastp and called clones with MiXCR. Every CDR3 protein is listed once, alongside the most common genes and DNA of its rows. The sample table lists about 900,000 distinct CDR3 sequences, approximately 59% of them with a count of one. The ten most abundant clones make up 28% of the sample. Sequences were obtained from blood. The receptors here all came from a man aged 30 to 39 in good health.

The V and J genes are TRBV27 and TRBJ2-1; perhaps TRBD1 as D (6 bases). With 3 bases removed from V and 0 bases from J, the gap between germline ends came to 9 bases. Looked up from germline, CDR1 is MNHEY and CDR2 is SMNVEV (reference sequence). The CDR3 is 15 residues long. The CDR3 bases are TGTGCCAGCAGTTTTAGAGGGGGCTCCTACAATGAGCAGTTCTTC. Translated: CASSFRGGSYNEQFF.

This clonotype came up a few times. This chain links TRBV7-2 with TRBJ2-1; possible D gene TRBD2, 6 bases. The ends were cut back, 2 bases at V and 8 bases at J, with 16 bases in the middle. The CDR3 consists of 15 residues. Germline V CDR1 and CDR2: SGHTA, FQGNSA. The CDR3 reads CASSLQTRPYDEQFF. The CDR3 DNA is TGTGCCAGCAGCTTACAGACTAGGCCGTACGATGAGCAGTTCTTC. The variable domain in full, completed from reference TRBV7-2 and TRBJ2-1, reads GAGVSQSPSNKVTEKGKDVELRCDPISGHTALYWYRQSLGQGLEFLIYFQGNSAPDKSGLPSDRFSAERTGGSVSTLTIQRTQQEDSAVYLCASSLQTRPYDEQFFGPGTRLTVL.

This clonotype was counted only a few times. V is TRBV28 and J is TRBJ2-5; 8 positions match TRBD1. The CDR3 totals 12 residues. CDR1 and CDR2 from the germline V gene are MDHEN and SYDVKM. J lost 3 bases, V lost 9 bases, and 3 bases had no gene match. The CDR3 reads CASTTGEETQYF. Here the CDR3 DNA reads TGTGCCAGTACGACAGGGGAAGAGACCCAGTACTTC.

The rearrangement uses TRBV7-8 and TRBJ2-5; D is ambiguous. In germline, CDR1 is SGHVS, CDR2 FQNEAQ. The CDR3 loop spans 12 amino acids. V shed 5 bases and J shed 7 bases, with 11 bases lying between them. CDR3 sequence reads: CASSPARVTQYF. CDR3 DNA sequence: TGTGCCAGCAGCCCCGCCCGGGTGACCCAGTACTTC.

The chain uses TRBV18 and TRBJ1-2; D not certain. With 2 bases removed from V and 4 bases from J, the gap between germline ends came to 8 bases. Germline values: CDR1 KGHSH, CDR2 LQKENI. The CDR3 is made up of 13 amino acids. CDR3 protein: CASSPDVGYGYTF. For the CDR3, the DNA is TGTGCCAGCTCACCAGACGTGGGCTATGGCTACACCTTC. Looking up the rest from reference TRBV18 and TRBJ1-2 gives the full variable domain: NAGVMQNPRHLVRRRGQEARLRCSPMKGHSHVYWYRQLPEEGLKFMVYLQKENIIDESGMPKERFSAEFPKEGPSILRIQQVVRGDSAAYFCASSPDVGYGYTFGSGTRLTVV.

This clonotype came up once. The V gene is TRBV15, the J gene TRBJ1-5; the D is unclear. The CDR3 runs to 13 residues. The germline CDR1 and CDR2 sequences are LNHNV and YYDKDF (reference sequence). Trimming cost V 0 bases and J 7 bases, with 7 bases left between them. The CDR3 region is CATSRDLAQPQHF. The CDR3 DNA is TGTGCCACCAGCAGAGATTTAGCCCAGCCCCAGCATTTT.

The chain links TRBV6-6 to TRBJ2-5; 8 bases fit TRBD2. The CDR3 is 12 amino acids. With 6 bases clipped from V and 11 bases from J, the junction kept 8 bases outside the gene matches. Per germline, CDR1 MNHNY and CDR2 SVGAGI (reference sequence). The CDR3 DNA reads TGTGCCAGCAGCCGACTAGCGAGTGAGCAGTACTTC. Its protein is CASSRLASEQYF.

Note on this clonotype: Germline is not matched at one junction end, which may reflect a read error. This sequence joins TRBV6-5 and TRBJ1-6; D perhaps matches TRBD1 (6 bases). CDR1 and CDR2 from the germline V gene are MNHEY and SVGAGI. This CDR3 comprises 15 residues. This CDR3 is CASKEGQGTVSPPHF. The DNA of the CDR3 is TGTGCCAGCAAGGAAGGGCAGGGGACGGTATCACCCCCCCACTTT.

This sequence joins TRBV20-1 and TRBJ2-7; TRBD2 aligns across 12 bases. The end of the DNA fits TRBJ2-5 better, so the J call may be wrong. The CDR3 spans 15 residues. From germline, CDR1 is DFQATT and CDR2 SNEGSKA (reference sequence). The CDR3 protein is CSARSSGGASETQYF. CDR3 coding DNA: TGCAGTGCTAGGTCTAGCGGGGGGGCATCAGAGACCCAGTACTTC.

This clonotype was observed a handful of times. This rearrangement joins TRBV29-1 to TRBJ2-2, with D hard to call. The CDR3 sequence is 14 residues long. V dropped 1 base and J dropped 0 bases, with 6 bases sitting between them. The germline V gene has CDR1 SQVTM and CDR2 ANQGSEA. The CDR3 DNA follows: TGCAGCGTTGAAGTGGTGACGAACACCGGGGAGCTGTTTTTT. It yields the protein CSVEVVTNTGELFF.